This T cell receptor beta chain was documented in a study of Ad26.COV2.S vaccination and SARS-CoV-2 variants. General study results and limits: CD8+ and CD4+ T cells specific for spike reportedly responded with substantial breadth after vaccination. People who got the vaccine had more spike-specific TCR breadth than people who got placebo.

Clones were sequenced by immunoSEQ multiplex PCR, and TCRdb holds only the in-frame ones, with some missing. The profile covers 300,000 to 400,000 clones, with 87% appearing a single time and roughly 3.1% taken by the ten largest. Described treatment: roughly 19 received Ad26.COV2.S at low or high dose, single or two shots; roughly five received placebo; per-sample allocation not given. Following the first vaccine or placebo injection, samples were taken on day 63. In Boston, the donor was an adult between 18-55 years of age. Comments on this clone: Its antigen is unidentified.

The CDR3 loop spans 15 amino acids. Unmatched junction bases numbered 13, after V lost 6 bases and J lost 5 bases. Germline V gives CDR1 MNHEY, CDR2 SMNVEV (reference sequence). The chain joins TRBV27 to TRBJ2-7, with 7 bases aligning to TRBD1. The sample here was peripheral blood, taken in a trial of Ad26.COV2.S vaccine versus placebo. This TCR was sampled from a person between 18 and 59 years old who received the Ad26.COV2.S COVID-19 vaccine or a placebo. The DNA of the CDR3 is TGTGCCAGCAGCCTAAACCCTCCGGGACAGAACGAGCAGTACTTC. Translating gives CASSLNPPGQNEQYF.